The 7 T cell receptor beta chains below come from one sample, sequenced in a study of T cell responses to AZD1222 COVID-19 vaccine. Using immunoSEQ multiplex PCR, the repertoire was profiled, and TCRdb retains in-frame clones only, with some absent. Of around 150,000 clones in the sample, roughly 90% were seen once. This specimen was peripheral blood, taken on day 0 of AZD1222 vaccination. The receptor source for this set is an adult in good health.

CDR3 coding DNA: TGCGCCAGCAGCCAATATGCTGGGCGACATAGGGGGCGGAATTCACCCCTCCACTTT. Amino acids: CASSQYAGRHRGRNSPLHF. The chain combines TRBV4-1 with TRBJ1-6; 7 nucleotides match TRBD1. Unmatched junction bases numbered 17, after V lost 2 bases and J lost 7 bases. Germline V lookup: CDR1 MGHRA, CDR2 YSYEKL. This CDR3 spans 19 amino acids.

The chain is built from TRBV19 and TRBJ1-1; a possible D gene is TRBD1 (5 bases). Deletions cut 7 bases from V and 2 bases from J, with 14 bases between. The CDR3 consists of 14 residues. The germline V gene encodes CDR1 LNHDA and CDR2 SQIVND (reference sequence). CDR3 bases: TGTGCCAGTAAAGGGGTGGGGGGAAACACTGAAGCTTTCTTT. It translates to CASKGVGGNTEAFF. The whole variable domain, remainder taken from reference TRBV19 and TRBJ1-1, is DGGITQSPKYLFRKEGQNVTLSCEQNLNHDAMYWYRQDPGQGLRLIYYSQIVNDFQKGDIAEGYSVSREKKESFPLTVTSAQKNPTAFYLCASKGVGGNTEAFFGQGTRLTVV.

CDR3 DNA sequence: TGTGCCAGCAGCTCTGACGGACAGGTCCTCTACGAGCAGTACTTC. Translating gives CASSSDGQVLYEQYF. V usage is TRBV7-2 and J usage is TRBJ2-7; 7 bases match TRBD1. Germline lookup yields CDR1 SGHTA and CDR2 FQGNSA. J gave up 3 bases and V 4 bases, and 9 bases lay outside the gene matches. CDR3 size: 15 residues. The full variable domain, with the rest looked up from reference TRBV7-2 and TRBJ2-7, is GAGVSQSPSNKVTEKGKDVELRCDPISGHTALYWYRQSLGQGLEFLIYFQGNSAPDKSGLPSDRFSAERTGGSVSTLTIQRTQQEDSAVYLCASSSDGQVLYEQYFGPGTRLTVT.

The CDR3 nucleotides read TGCGCCAGCAGCCAAGAGACGGACGGCAATCAGCCCCAGCATTTT. Encoded protein: CASSQETDGNQPQHF. The V call is TRBV4-3, the J call TRBJ1-5; no firm D call. Trimming took off 0 bases at V and 2 bases at J, with 8 bases between the two ends. The CDR3 has 15 amino acids. Germline CDR1 LGHNA, CDR2 YSLEER.

The rearrangement uses TRBV27 and TRBJ1-2, with 9 bases aligning to TRBD1. This CDR3 spans 13 amino acids. V shed 5 bases, J shed 8 bases, and the junction held 6 bases outside the gene matches. The germline gives CDR1 MNHEY, CDR2 SMNVEV (reference sequence). The CDR3 bases are TGTGCCAGCAGTCGGGACAGGGTACGCGGCTACACCTTC. This codes for CASSRDRVRGYTF.

The rearrangement links TRBV19 to TRBJ1-1; D gene uncertain. Trimming pared 2 bases from V and 1 base from J, leaving 8 bases between. Germline CDR1 LNHDA, CDR2 SQIVND (reference sequence). This CDR3 is 14 amino acids long. This chain's CDR3 is CASSILKGNTEAFF. The CDR3 nucleotides read TGTGCCAGTAGTATATTGAAGGGGAACACTGAAGCTTTCTTT.

This chain links TRBV11-2 with TRBJ1-6; 10 bases align to TRBD1. Trimming took 5 bases from V and 10 from J; bases not matched to a gene: 8. The CDR3 is made up of 15 amino acids. Germline V gene sequence: CDR1 SGHAT, CDR2 FQNNGV. The CDR3, as DNA: TGTGCCAGCAGCCCATTGACAGGGGGCAGATCACCCCTCCACTTT. This sequence encodes CASSPLTGGRSPLHF.